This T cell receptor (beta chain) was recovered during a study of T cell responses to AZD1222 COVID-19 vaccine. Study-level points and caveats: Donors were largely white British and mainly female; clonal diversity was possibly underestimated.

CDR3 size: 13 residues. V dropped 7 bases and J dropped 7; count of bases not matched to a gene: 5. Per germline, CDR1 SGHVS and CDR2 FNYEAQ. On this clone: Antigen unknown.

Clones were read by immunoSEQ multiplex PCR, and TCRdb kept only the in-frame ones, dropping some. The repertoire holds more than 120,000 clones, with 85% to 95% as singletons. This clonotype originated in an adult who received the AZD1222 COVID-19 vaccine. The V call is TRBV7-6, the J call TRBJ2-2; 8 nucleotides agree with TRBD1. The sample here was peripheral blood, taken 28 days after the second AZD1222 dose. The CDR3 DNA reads TGTGCCAGCAACAGGGGGTCGGACGGGGAGCTGTTTTTT. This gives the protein CASNRGSDGELFF.